This T cell receptor beta chain was identified during a study of technical replicates of blood from a handful of donors. Sequencing used immunoSEQ multiplex PCR; TCRdb keeps in-frame clones, though not all of them. The repertoire includes 70,000 to 95,000 clones, 85% to 95% of them detected once, and about 0.25% sits in the top ten. This sequence was found in a human donor in good health. The sample was T cells isolated from PBMCs.

This CDR3 reads CASSLVAGEQFF. As DNA, the CDR3 is TGTGCCAGCAGCTTAGTTGCCGGGGAGCAGTTCTTC. The chain recombines TRBV7-9 with TRBJ2-1, with unresolved D. CDR3 length: 12 amino acids. From germline, CDR1 is SEHNR and CDR2 FQNEAQ (reference sequence). V dropped 1 base and J dropped 10 bases, with 8 bases sitting between them.